These T cell receptor beta chains were read from a single sample in a study of regulatory T cells in long-lasting Graves disease. MiXCR was run by TCRdb on the multiplex PCR reads, yielding one entry per CDR3 protein. The repertoire includes around 450,000 distinct CDR3 sequences, 20% to 25% of them detected once, and over 6% sits in the top ten. The starting material was peripheral blood mononuclear cells (PBMCs), obtained when the disease was refractory, from a patient treated with antithyroid drugs. These receptors originate from a female donor with Graves disease. Each CDR3 is given with its conserved first and last residue. Each record gives: J gene, CDR3 length, clone size, V gene, D gene, CDR3 DNA, CDR3 protein. D genes are given only for firm matches. Only some rows state a clone size, as once, few, many or a class for expanded clones.

TRBJ2-2,16,many,TRBV24-1,TRBD1,TGTGCCACCAGTGACCCCGACAGGGAGAACACCGGGGAGCTGTTTTTT,CATSDPDRENTGELFF
TRBJ2-7,15,few,TRBV14,TRBD1,TGCGCCAGCAGCTCCCCCGGGACAGGCCTCTACGAGCAGTACTTC,CASSSPGTGLYEQYF
TRBJ1-1,14,many,TRBV2,NA,TGTGCCAGCAAATGGCTGGGCGACGTTTCTGAAGCTTTCTTT,CASKWLGDVSEAFF
TRBJ2-7,17,NA,TRBV7-3,NA,TGTGCCAGCAGCAACCTTCTCTCAGGGGGAGGGCCTTACGAGCAGTACTTC,CASSNLLSGGGPYEQYF
TRBJ2-7,15,few,TRBV28,NA,TGTGCCAGCAGTTTAATCCCAGGGTCGAGGAACGAGCAGTACTTC,CASSLIPGSRNEQYF
TRBJ2-7,14,NA,TRBV7-2,NA,TGTGCCAGCAGCCCCCGTTCAGGACAATACGAGCAGTACTTC,CASSPRSGQYEQYF
TRBJ1-2,15,NA,TRBV29-1,TRBD1,TGCAGCGTTGCCGGGACAGGGGACGTTAACTATGGCTACACCTTC,CSVAGTGDVNYGYTF
TRBJ2-2,16,few,TRBV5-1,NA,TGCGCCAGCAGCTTGGCGGTGGCAGTGCTCACCGGGGAGCTGTTTTTT,CASSLAVAVLTGELFF
TRBJ1-6,15,many,TRBV28,TRBD1,TGTGCCAGCAGTTTCCTGGACAGGCCAAATTCACCCCTCCACTTT,CASSFLDRPNSPLHF
TRBJ1-1,14,NA,TRBV9,NA,TGTGCCAGCAGCAAAGACCAAGGCGACACTGAAGCTTTCTTT,CASSKDQGDTEAFF
TRBJ2-7,15,many,TRBV14,NA,TGTGCCAGCAGCGGCACTGGGGATCCAAACTACGAGCAGTACTTC,CASSGTGDPNYEQYF
TRBJ1-2,13,many,TRBV28,NA,TGTGCCAGCAGTCCTGGGGGGTCGTTCGGCTACACCTTC,CASSPGGSFGYTF
TRBJ1-3,15,few,TRBV7-8,NA,TGTGCCAGCAGCTTAAGGGGGGCCTCTGGAAACACCATATATTTT,CASSLRGASGNTIYF
TRBJ1-1,15,many,TRBV20-1,NA,TGCAGTGCTAGAGATCGTGCGCGACTGAACACTGAAGCTTTCTTT,CSARDRARLNTEAFF
TRBJ2-1,15,NA,TRBV30,NA,TGTGCCTGGGAATCGGGGCGGGGGCACTACAATGAGCAGTTCTTC,CAWESGRGHYNEQFF
TRBJ1-4,12,many,TRBV3-1,NA,TGTGCCAGCAGGCGGGCAGGTGAAAAACTGTTTTTT,CASRRAGEKLFF
TRBJ1-2,15,many,TRBV6-1,TRBD1,TGTGCCAGCACCCACAGGAGGGGGCGAAACTATGGCTACACCTTC,CASTHRRGRNYGYTF
TRBJ2-7,14,few,TRBV29-1,TRBD1,TGCAGCGCCACCTCAGGGGGCCCTCTCTACGAGCAGTACTTC,CSATSGGPLYEQYF
TRBJ1-2,13,many,TRBV2,NA,TGTGCCAGCAGTGAAGGGGCTGGGGGCGCTAACACCTTC,CASSEGAGGANTF
TRBJ1-2,16,NA,TRBV4-2,NA,TGTGCCAGCAGCCAAGACAGGGCTTGGGCTAACTATGGCTACACCTTC,CASSQDRAWANYGYTF
TRBJ2-5,14,many,TRBV27,TRBD2,TGTGCCAGCTCACCTGGACTAGCACGAGAGACCCAGTACTTC,CASSPGLARETQYF
TRBJ2-7,16,many,TRBV6-5,NA,TGTGCCAGCAGTTACTCCCGGGTCCGCGGTTCCTACGAGCAGTACTTC,CASSYSRVRGSYEQYF
TRBJ2-5,14,NA,TRBV12-3/TRBV12-4,NA,TGTGCCAGCAGTCCTACAGGGTTTTCGGAGACCCAGTACTTC,CASSPTGFSETQYF
TRBJ1-2,14,NA,TRBV4-1,NA,TGCGCCAGCAGCGCCCTGACAGAGAACTATGGCTACACCTTC,CASSALTENYGYTF
TRBJ2-7,15,few,TRBV7-2,NA,TGTGCCAGCAGCTTAGGAGACAGTGGAACCTACGGGCAGTACTTC,CASSLGDSGTYGQYF
TRBJ1-1,10,NA,TRBV20-1,NA,TGCAGTGCAGCTGACGGTGAAGCTTTCTTT,CSAADGEAFF
TRBJ2-5,15,NA,TRBV5-1,NA,TGCGCCAGCAGCTTATTGGGGGCTCTGAGGGAGACCCAGTACTTC,CASSLLGALRETQYF
TRBJ2-5,14,many,TRBV7-9,NA,TGTGCCAGCAGCTTTTTGGCAGAAGGAGAGACCCAGTACTTC,CASSFLAEGETQYF
TRBJ1-1,12,many,TRBV11-2,NA,TGTGCCAGCAGTCCGGGACATACTGAAGCTTTCTTT,CASSPGHTEAFF
TRBJ2-7,14,NA,TRBV20-1,TRBD2,TGCAGTGCTCGGATGGGACTAGCCCCGTACGAGCAGTACTTC,CSARMGLAPYEQYF
TRBJ2-4,13,NA,TRBV28,TRBD2,TGTGCCAGCAGGAATAGCGGGAGGGCCGGCGTGTACTTC,CASRNSGRAGVYF
TRBJ1-2,13,many,TRBV20-1,NA,TGCAGTGCTAGATGTTGTCAGAACTATGGCTACACCTTC,CSARCCQNYGYTF
TRBJ2-2,16,many,TRBV11-3,TRBD2,TGTGCCAGCAGCTTAGTGTCCAGCGGGGGCACCGGGGAGCTGTTTTTT,CASSLVSSGGTGELFF
TRBJ2-6,17,once,TRBV12-3/TRBV12-4,TRBD1,TGTGCCAGCAGTCGGGACAGACAGTCCTCTGGGGCCAACGTCCTGACTTTC,CASSRDRQSSGANVLTF
TRBJ2-7,13,few,TRBV14,NA,TGTGCCAGCAGCCCCTTTCTTAAGTACGAGCAGTACTTC,CASSPFLKYEQYF
TRBJ2-7,12,NA,TRBV29-1,NA,TGCAGTGGAGGGGGGGGGTTCTACGAGCAGTACTTC,CSGGGGFYEQYF
TRBJ2-7,16,many,TRBV6-1,NA,TGTGCCAGCAGCCAGCACCGTGACAGGCCAGAATACGAGCAGTACTTC,CASSQHRDRPEYEQYF
TRBJ2-3,17,NA,TRBV28,TRBD2,TGTGCCAGCAGTTTAGGACTAGCGGGAGGGTACACAGATACGCAGTATTTT,CASSLGLAGGYTDTQYF
TRBJ1-1,16,NA,TRBV19,NA,TGTGCCAGTAGTCAATCAGGCGTGACGAAGAACACTGAGGCTTTCTTT,CASSQSGVTKNTEAFF
TRBJ2-7,13,few,TRBV7-9,TRBD1,TGTGCCAGCAGCTTACGGGACAGGCCCCAGCAGTACTTC,CASSLRDRPQQYF
TRBJ1-1,13,many,TRBV28,TRBD1,TGTGCCAGCAGTCAACCGGGACAGAGAGTAGCTTTCTTT,CASSQPGQRVAFF
TRBJ1-2,14,few,TRBV5-6,NA,TGTGCCAGCAGCTTTCCTGGGTCACCGGAGGGCTACACCTTC,CASSFPGSPEGYTF
TRBJ2-7,11,few,TRBV28,NA,TGTGCCAGCAGTTTCCAGGGGGAGCAGTACTTC,CASSFQGEQYF
TRBJ2-5,13,NA,TRBV7-9,NA,TGTGCCAGCAGCTTCCCTAATCAAGAGACCCAGTACTTC,CASSFPNQETQYF
TRBJ2-7,14,many,TRBV28,TRBD1,TGTGCCAGCAGTGGGACAGCCGTAACCTACGAGCAGTACTTC,CASSGTAVTYEQYF
TRBJ1-1,11,many,TRBV28,NA,TGTGCCAGCACCGCAATCGCTGAAGCTTTCTTT,CASTAIAEAFF
TRBJ1-2,13,many,TRBV10-3,NA,TGTGCCATCAGTGAGTCCACCGTCCATGGCTACACCTTC,CAISESTVHGYTF
TRBJ1-1,13,many,TRBV20-1,NA,TGCAGTGCCGAGACGGACATGAACACTGAAGCTTTCTTT,CSAETDMNTEAFF